This TCR beta chain emerged from a study of beta chain features in type 1 diabetes. This clone was counted only a few times. What it binds is not known. TCRB transcripts that were expressed got sequenced, as all of the isolated RNA had been reverse transcribed. The repertoire was sequenced with immunoSEQ multiplex PCR; TCRdb's copy has only in-frame clones and lacks some. In the table there are approximately 380,000 clones, about 14% of which are singletons. Findings and caveats of the study: Any role of HLA type in TCRB rearrangement remained unresolved here. Shorter templates may be favored by PCR, equally so in patients and controls. The naive, central memory and Treg TCRB repertoires looked more alike in patients than they did in healthy donors.

The receptor was derived from a woman aged 18-29 years in good health. Sequencing was carried out using naive CD4+ T cells from blood.

The CDR3 sequence: CASSQDRAHYGYTF. DNA for the CDR3: TGCGCCAGCAGCCAGGACAGAGCCCACTATGGCTACACCTTC. This chain connects TRBV4-3 to TRBJ1-2, with D maybe TRBD1 (6 bases). Trimming pared 3 bases from V and 3 bases from J, leaving 11 bases between. The CDR3 extends over 14 amino acids. The germline V gene has CDR1 LGHNA and CDR2 YSLEER.